This T cell receptor (beta chain) was recorded in a study of blood T cell repertoires in COVID-19. In the original analysis: Nucleated cell number was recorded as an estimate derived from reference gene primer amplification. Only in-frame clones appear in the TCRdb table, and some are missing; sequencing was by immunoSEQ multiplex PCR. V and J calls and clone size follow that table, whereas D and trimming were derived from the DNA. The sample yields tens of thousands of clones, around 90% seen once. The origin of this receptor is a human donor with active COVID-19. The donor label of this sample is uncertain. Sequenced material: peripheral blood.

CDR3 region: CASSQVQGLDQPQHF. In DNA form, the CDR3 reads TGTGCCAGCAGCCAAGTTCAGGGTCTCGATCAGCCCCAGCATTTT. The chain uses TRBV3-1 (or the pseudogene TRBV3-2) and TRBJ1-5; D might be TRBD1 (5 bases). The CDR3 consists of 15 residues. The germline gives CDR1 LGHDT, CDR2 YNNKEL (reference sequence). V was cut by 1 base and J by 5 bases, with 12 bases left in between.